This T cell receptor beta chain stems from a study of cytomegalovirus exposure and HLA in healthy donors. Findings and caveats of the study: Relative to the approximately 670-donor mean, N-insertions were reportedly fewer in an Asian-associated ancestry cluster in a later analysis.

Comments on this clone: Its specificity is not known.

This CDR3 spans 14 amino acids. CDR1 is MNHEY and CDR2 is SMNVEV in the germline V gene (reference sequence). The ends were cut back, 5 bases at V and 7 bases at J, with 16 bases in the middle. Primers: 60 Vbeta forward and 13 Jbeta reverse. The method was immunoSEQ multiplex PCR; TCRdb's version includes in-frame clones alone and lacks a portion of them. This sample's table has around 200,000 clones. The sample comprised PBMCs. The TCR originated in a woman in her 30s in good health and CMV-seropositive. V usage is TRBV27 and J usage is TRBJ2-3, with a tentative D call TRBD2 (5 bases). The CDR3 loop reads CASSPRAGGYTQYF. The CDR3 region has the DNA TGTGCCAGCAGTCCCCGAGCAGGCGGGTATACGCAGTATTTT.